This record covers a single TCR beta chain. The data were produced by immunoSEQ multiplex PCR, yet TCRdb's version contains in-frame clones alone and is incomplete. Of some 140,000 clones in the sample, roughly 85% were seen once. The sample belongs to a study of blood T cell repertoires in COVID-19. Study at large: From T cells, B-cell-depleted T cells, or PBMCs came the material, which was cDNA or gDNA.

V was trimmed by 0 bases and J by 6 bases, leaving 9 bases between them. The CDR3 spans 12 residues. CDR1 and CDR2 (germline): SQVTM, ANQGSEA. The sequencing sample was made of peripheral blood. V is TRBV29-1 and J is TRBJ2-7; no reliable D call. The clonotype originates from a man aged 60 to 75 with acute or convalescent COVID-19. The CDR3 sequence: CSVEDLPGEQYF. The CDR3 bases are TGCAGCGTTGAAGATCTACCGGGCGAGCAGTACTTC.